A single sample gave rise to the 15 T cell receptor beta chains below, sequenced in a study of identifying expanded T cells in peripheral blood. Some clones are missing from TCRdb's copy, which holds only in-frame ones; the method was immunoSEQ multiplex PCR. The sample shows under 100,000 clones, around nine tenths of them seen only once. The specimen sequenced was blood. The receptors stem from a person aged 18 to 70 in good health.

The V call is TRBV19, the J call TRBJ2-3; TRBD1 aligns across 8 bases. V gave up 4 bases and J gave up 4 bases; unmatched junction bases: 4. There are 14 residues in the CDR3. The germline V gene has CDR1 LNHDA and CDR2 SQIVND (reference sequence). In nucleotides, the CDR3 is TGTGCCAGTAGTACGAACAGGGGGGCAGATACGCAGTATTTT. This codes for CASSTNRGADTQYF. Full variable domain (rest looked up from reference TRBV19 and TRBJ2-3): DGGITQSPKYLFRKEGQNVTLSCEQNLNHDAMYWYRQDPGQGLRLIYYSQIVNDFQKGDIAEGYSVSREKKESFPLTVTSAQKNPTAFYLCASSTNRGADTQYFGPGTRLTVL.

This chain uses TRBV12-1 with TRBJ1-3; the table assigns TRBD1, which was not confirmed against the DNA. TRBV12-1 is a pseudogene locus. The CDR3 runs to 15 residues. The CDR3 region is CASSADIDSGNTIYF. In nucleotides, the CDR3 is TGTGCCAGCAGCGCAGACATCGACTCTGGAAACACCATATATTTT.

This chain links TRBV7-2 with TRBJ2-2, with D unclear. CDR3 length: 14 amino acids. Looked up from germline, CDR1 is SGHTA and CDR2 is FQGNSA. V dropped 5 bases and J dropped 1 base, with 8 bases sitting between them. CDR3: CASSPRMNTGELFF. CDR3 bases: TGTGCCAGCAGCCCGCGAATGAACACCGGGGAGCTGTTTTTT.

J is TRBJ1-1 and V is TRBV4-1; D is uncertain. CDR1 MGHRA and CDR2 YSYEKL come from the germline V gene. The CDR3 sequence is 14 residues long. V lost 0 bases and J 1 base, leaving 6 bases between the germline ends. CDR3 sequence: CASSQDNGNTEAFF. The CDR3 DNA is TGCGCCAGCAGCCAAGATAACGGGAACACTGAAGCTTTCTTT.

The rearrangement links TRBV5-1 to TRBJ1-1, with D possibly being TRBD1 (5 bases). Germline values: CDR1 SGHRS, CDR2 YFSETQ. The V end was cut by 0 bases, the J end by 5 bases, with 11 bases between. The CDR3 covers 14 residues. CDR3 nucleotides: TGCGCCAGCAGCTTGGTTCCAGGGCAAACTGAAGCTTTCTTT. This translates into CASSLVPGQTEAFF.

The chain combines TRBV21-1 with TRBJ1-5. TRBV21-1 is a documented pseudogene. The CDR3 extends over 19 amino acids. CDR3 DNA: TGTGCCAGACTTTCCAGCAGGGACCCTAGGTGCGGGAGCAATCAGCCCCAGCATTTT. This encodes CARLSSRDPRCGSNQPQHF.

J is TRBJ2-2 and V is TRBV18, with D hard to call. The CDR3 contains 15 residues. Germline CDR1 KGHSH, CDR2 LQKENI. Deletions cut 1 base from V and 0 bases from J, with 6 bases between. Here the CDR3 DNA reads TGTGCCAGCTCACCACAGACCTCGAACACCGGGGAGCTGTTTTTT. Translation gives CASSPQTSNTGELFF.

The V call is TRBV15, the J call TRBJ1-2; 8 bases align to TRBD1. Per the germline V gene, CDR1 is LNHNV and CDR2 is YYDKDF (reference sequence). This CDR3 region has 15 residues. J gave up 4 bases and V 5 bases, and 9 bases lay outside the gene matches. The CDR3 DNA sequence: TGTGCCACCAGCCCACGTTCAGGGGGCACCTATGGCTACACCTTC. Its protein is CATSPRSGGTYGYTF.

The rearrangement links TRBV4-3 to TRBJ1-2; 7 bases map to TRBD1. V trimming: 3 bases; J trimming: 8 bases; junction bases outside the gene matches: 9. CDR3 size: 14 residues. CDR1 and CDR2 from the germline V gene are LGHNA and YSLEER. The CDR3 sequence is CASSQALGQRGYTF. CDR3 coding DNA: TGCGCCAGCAGCCAGGCCCTGGGACAGAGAGGCTACACCTTC.

V and J are TRBV10-3 and TRBJ1-2, with D unresolved. The germline V gene encodes CDR1 ENHRY and CDR2 SYGVKD. The V end was cut by 3 bases, the J end by 8 bases, with 13 bases between. This CDR3 has 13 amino acids. The CDR3, as DNA: TGTGCCATCAGTGAAGAGACCTTCCGAGGCTACACCTTC. The encoded protein is CAISEETFRGYTF.

This chain links TRBV6-5 with TRBJ2-7; D might be TRBD1 (5 bases). Germline loops: CDR1 MNHEY, CDR2 SVGAGI. V was clipped by 2 bases and J by 3 bases, with 14 bases between them. This CDR3 contains 15 residues. The CDR3 spells CASSYGAGIYYEQYF. DNA of the CDR3: TGTGCCAGCAGTTACGGGGCAGGTATATACTACGAGCAGTACTTC.

This chain uses TRBV19 with TRBJ2-3; 12 bases map to TRBD2. The CDR3 is made up of 15 amino acids. V was clipped by 5 bases and J by 6 bases; unmatched bases: 6. CDR1 is LNHDA, CDR2 SQIVND, per germline (reference sequence). CDR3 sequence (DNA): TGTGCCAGTAGTCCTAGCGGGAGGGCCAAGGATACGCAGTATTTT. This encodes CASSPSGRAKDTQYF. Based on the CDR3 plus reference TRBV19 and TRBJ2-3, the full variable domain is DGGITQSPKYLFRKEGQNVTLSCEQNLNHDAMYWYRQDPGQGLRLIYYSQIVNDFQKGDIAEGYSVSREKKESFPLTVTSAQKNPTAFYLCASSPSGRAKDTQYFGPGTRLTVL.

The chain combines TRBV10-3 with TRBJ2-2; 14 nucleotides line up with TRBD2. The trim removed 10 bases at V and 7 bases at J, leaving 8 bases unmatched. The CDR3 consists of 15 residues. Germline assignment: CDR1 ENHRY and CDR2 SYGVKD. The CDR3 region has the DNA TGTGCCACTAAAGGGACTAGCGGGAGTTTCGGGGAGCTGTTTTTT. It translates to CATKGTSGSFGELFF.

The chain is built from TRBV7-2 and TRBJ2-7; unclear D gene. Germline CDR1 SGHTA, CDR2 FQGNSA. CDR3 length equals 12 residues. The ends were cut back, 5 bases at V and 2 bases at J, with 7 bases in the middle. CDR3 coding DNA: TGTGCCAGCAGCCCCCATACCTACGAGCAGTACTTC. It codes for CASSPHTYEQYF.

The chain combines TRBV6-5 with TRBJ1-1, with TRBD1 matching 7 bases. Germline CDR1 is MNHEY and CDR2 is SVGAGI. V shed 6 bases, J shed 1 base, and the junction held 2 bases outside the gene matches. The CDR3 covers 13 residues. CDR3 loop: CASRRDRNTEAFF. In DNA form, the CDR3 reads TGTGCCAGCAGACGGGACAGGAACACTGAAGCTTTCTTT.